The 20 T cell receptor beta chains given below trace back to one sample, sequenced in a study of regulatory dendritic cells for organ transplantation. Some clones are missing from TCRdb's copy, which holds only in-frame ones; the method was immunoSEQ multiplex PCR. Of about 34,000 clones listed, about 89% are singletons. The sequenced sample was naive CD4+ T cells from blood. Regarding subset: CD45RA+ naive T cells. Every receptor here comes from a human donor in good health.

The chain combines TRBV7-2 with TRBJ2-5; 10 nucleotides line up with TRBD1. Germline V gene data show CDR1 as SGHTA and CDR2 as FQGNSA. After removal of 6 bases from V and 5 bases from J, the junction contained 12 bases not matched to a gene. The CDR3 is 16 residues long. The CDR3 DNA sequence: TGTGCCAGCAGGCAGAAGACCGGGACAGGGGCCGAGACCCAGTACTTC. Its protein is CASRQKTGTGAETQYF. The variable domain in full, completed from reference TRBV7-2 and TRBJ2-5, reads GAGVSQSPSNKVTEKGKDVELRCDPISGHTALYWYRQSLGQGLEFLIYFQGNSAPDKSGLPSDRFSAERTGGSVSTLTIQRTQQEDSAVYLCASRQKTGTGAETQYFGPGTRLLVL.

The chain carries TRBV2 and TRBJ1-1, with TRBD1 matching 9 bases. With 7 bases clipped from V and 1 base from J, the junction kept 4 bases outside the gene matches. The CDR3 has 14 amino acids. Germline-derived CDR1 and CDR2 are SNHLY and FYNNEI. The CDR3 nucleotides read TGTGCCAGCAATTTACAGGGGGCGAACACTGAAGCTTTCTTT. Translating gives CASNLQGANTEAFF.

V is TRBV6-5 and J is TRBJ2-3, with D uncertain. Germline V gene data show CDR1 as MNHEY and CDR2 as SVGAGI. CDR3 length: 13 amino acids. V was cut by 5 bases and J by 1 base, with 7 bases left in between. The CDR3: CASSPPGTDTQYF. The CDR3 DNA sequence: TGTGCCAGCAGTCCCCCGGGCACAGATACGCAGTATTTT.

CDR3 bases: TGTGCCAGCTCACCAAAGATCTTGTCAGGGCGGGAAAAACTGTTTTTT. The encoded protein is CASSPKILSGREKLFF. The chain carries TRBV18 and TRBJ1-4; weak D call: TRBD1 (5 bases). Trimming cost V 2 bases and J 8 bases, with 18 bases left between them. Germline CDR1 and CDR2: KGHSH and LQKENI. The CDR3 has 16 residues.

The CDR3 nucleotides read TGTGCCAGCAGTCGAGGCGACAGAGGTGAGAATGGCTACACCTTC. The encoded protein is CASSRGDRGENGYTF. This rearrangement joins TRBV28 to TRBJ1-2; D is perhaps TRBD1 (5 bases). V lost 5 bases and J 6 bases, leaving 19 bases between the germline ends. CDR1 is MDHEN, CDR2 SYDVKM, per germline. This CDR3 is 15 amino acids long.

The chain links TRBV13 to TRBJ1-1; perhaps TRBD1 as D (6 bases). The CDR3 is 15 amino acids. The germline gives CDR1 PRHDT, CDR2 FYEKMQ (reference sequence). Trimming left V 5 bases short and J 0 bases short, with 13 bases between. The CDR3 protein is CASSPGQLLNTEAFF. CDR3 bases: TGTGCCAGCAGCCCAGGACAGCTGTTGAACACTGAAGCTTTCTTT.

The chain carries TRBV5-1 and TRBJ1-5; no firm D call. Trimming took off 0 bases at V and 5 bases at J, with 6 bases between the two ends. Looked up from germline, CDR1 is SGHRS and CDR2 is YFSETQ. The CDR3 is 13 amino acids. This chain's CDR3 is CASSLGVDQPQHF. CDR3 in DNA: TGCGCCAGCAGCTTGGGGGTGGATCAGCCCCAGCATTTT.

The CDR3 nucleotides are TGTGCCAGCAGCTTAGCAGCCCTACCTAACTATGGCTACACCTTC. It encodes CASSLAALPNYGYTF. The chain has TRBV7-2 and TRBJ1-2; D call uncertain. Germline V gene sequence: CDR1 SGHTA, CDR2 FQGNSA. The CDR3 sequence is 15 residues long. The V gene lost 0 bases and the J gene lost 0 bases, with 8 bases spanning the gap.

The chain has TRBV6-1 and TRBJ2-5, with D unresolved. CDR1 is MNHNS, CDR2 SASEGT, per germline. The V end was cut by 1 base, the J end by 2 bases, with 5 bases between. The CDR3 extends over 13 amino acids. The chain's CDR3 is CASSEGLQETQYF. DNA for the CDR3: TGTGCCAGCAGTGAAGGGCTTCAAGAGACCCAGTACTTC.

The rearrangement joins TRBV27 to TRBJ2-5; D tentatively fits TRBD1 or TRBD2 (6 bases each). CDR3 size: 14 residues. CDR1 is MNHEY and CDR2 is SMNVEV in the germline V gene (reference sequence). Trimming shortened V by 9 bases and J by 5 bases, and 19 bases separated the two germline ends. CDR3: CASRWGASGETQYF. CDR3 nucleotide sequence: TGTGCCAGTAGGTGGGGGGCGAGTGGGGAGACCCAGTACTTC.

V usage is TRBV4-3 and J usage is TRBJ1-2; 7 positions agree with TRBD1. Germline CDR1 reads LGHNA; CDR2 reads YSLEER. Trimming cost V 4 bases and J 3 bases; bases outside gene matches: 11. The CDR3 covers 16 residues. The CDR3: CASSPGTDPFDYGYTF. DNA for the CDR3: TGCGCCAGCAGCCCAGGGACAGATCCTTTTGACTATGGCTACACCTTC.

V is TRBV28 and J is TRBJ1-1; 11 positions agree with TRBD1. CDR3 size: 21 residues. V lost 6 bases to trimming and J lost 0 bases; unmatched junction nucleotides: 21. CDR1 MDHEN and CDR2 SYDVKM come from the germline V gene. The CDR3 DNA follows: TGTGCCAGCAGCTTCCCCGGACAGGGGGCGATTTGGGAGGGATTGAACACTGAAGCTTTCTTT. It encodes CASSFPGQGAIWEGLNTEAFF.

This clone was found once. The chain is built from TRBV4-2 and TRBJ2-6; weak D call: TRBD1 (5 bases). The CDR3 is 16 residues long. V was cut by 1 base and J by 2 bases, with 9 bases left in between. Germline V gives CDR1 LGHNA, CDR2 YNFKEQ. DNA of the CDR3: TGTGCCAGCAGCCAAGTCGCAGGGACTGGGGCCAACGTCCTGACTTTC. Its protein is CASSQVAGTGANVLTF.

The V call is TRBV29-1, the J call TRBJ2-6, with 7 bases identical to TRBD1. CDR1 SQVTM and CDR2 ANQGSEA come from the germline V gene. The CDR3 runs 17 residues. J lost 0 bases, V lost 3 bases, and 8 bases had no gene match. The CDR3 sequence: CSVEGQTPNSGANVLTF. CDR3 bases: TGCAGCGTTGAGGGACAGACTCCTAACTCTGGGGCCAACGTCCTGACTTTC.

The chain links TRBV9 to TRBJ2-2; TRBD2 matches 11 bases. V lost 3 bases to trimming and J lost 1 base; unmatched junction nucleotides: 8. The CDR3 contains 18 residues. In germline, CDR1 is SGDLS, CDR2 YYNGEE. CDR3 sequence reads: CASSETSGNGRNTGELFF. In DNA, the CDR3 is TGTGCCAGCAGCGAGACTAGCGGGAACGGGCGGAACACCGGGGAGCTGTTTTTT.

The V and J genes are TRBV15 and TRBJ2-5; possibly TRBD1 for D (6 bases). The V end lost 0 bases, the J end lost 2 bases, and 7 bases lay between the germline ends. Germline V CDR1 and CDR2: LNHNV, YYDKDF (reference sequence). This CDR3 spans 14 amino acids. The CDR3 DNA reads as TGTGCCACCAGCAGAGATAGGGGGCAAGAGACCCAGTACTTC. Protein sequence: CATSRDRGQETQYF.

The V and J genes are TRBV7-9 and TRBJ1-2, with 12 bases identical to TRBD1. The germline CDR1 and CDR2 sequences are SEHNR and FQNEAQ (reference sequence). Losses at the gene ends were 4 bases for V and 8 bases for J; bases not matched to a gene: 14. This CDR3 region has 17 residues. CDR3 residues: CASSSRNRGQGAPGYTF. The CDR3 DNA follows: TGTGCCAGCAGCTCCCGAAATCGGGGACAGGGGGCGCCCGGCTACACCTTC.

Here the CDR3 reads CASSKPDRGPNEKLFF. CDR3 coding DNA: TGTGCCAGCAGCAAACCCGACAGGGGACCCAATGAAAAACTGTTTTTT. The chain combines TRBV11-1 with TRBJ1-4; 8 bases are shared with TRBD1. CDR1 is SGHAT, CDR2 FQDESV, per germline (reference sequence). The CDR3 extends over 16 amino acids. V lost 5 bases, J lost 5 bases, and 10 bases stayed unmatched.

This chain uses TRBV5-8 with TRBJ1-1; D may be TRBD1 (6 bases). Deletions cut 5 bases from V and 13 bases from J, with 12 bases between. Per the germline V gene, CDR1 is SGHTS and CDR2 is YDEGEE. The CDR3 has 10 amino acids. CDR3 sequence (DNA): TGTGCCAGCAGAAGGGGGGAGGGTTTCTTT. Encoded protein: CASRRGEGFF. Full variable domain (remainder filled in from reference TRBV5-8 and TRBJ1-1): EAGVTQSPTHLIKTRGQQATLRCSPISGHTSVYWYQQALGLGLQFLLWYDEGEERNRGNFPPRFSGRQFPNYSSELNVNALELEDSALYLCASRRGEGFFGQGTRLTVV.

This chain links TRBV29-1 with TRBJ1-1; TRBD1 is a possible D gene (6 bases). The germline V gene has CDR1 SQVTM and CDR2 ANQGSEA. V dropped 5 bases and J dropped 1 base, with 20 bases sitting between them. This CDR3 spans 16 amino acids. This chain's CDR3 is CSVFARTEHQNTEAFF. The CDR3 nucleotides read TGCAGCGTTTTTGCACGGACAGAACACCAGAACACTGAAGCTTTCTTT.